Sequencing of this T cell receptor (beta chain) was carried out in a study of T cells expressing NK-cell markers. Study-level information: Seven sequenced donors out of eight were HCMV-seropositive, one seronegative.

Comments on this clonotype: The antigen is not known.

Study-wide results and caveats: These clonotypes additionally ranked first within the CD3+CD56-NKG2C+ fraction of a few donors.

It was by 5'RACE template switching with UMIs that TCR beta cDNA was made. TCRdb re-analyzed the 5' RACE reads; it lists each CDR3 protein once, without DNA. Its clone listing holds over 200,000 distinct CDR3 sequences. The TCR comes from a young man in good health. Sequenced input: blood T cells: a sorted CD56 or NKG2C T cell subset, CD4+ or CD8+ T cells, or bulk PBMC T cells (not recorded which).

CDR3 amino acids: CASSRQGYNEQFF. The J gene is TRBJ2-1, the V gene TRBV12-3 or TRBV12-4; as DNA is missing, the TRBD1 call by TCRdb cannot be tested. The CDR3 consists of 13 residues.